This T cell receptor beta chain was identified during a study of blood T cells in healthy people across ages (dated by TCRdb to between 2015 and 2017). Describing the broader study: In model experiments, roughly one uniquely barcoded TCR beta cDNA molecule per two T cells was captured by template switching. Age-related changes in TCR beta repertoire diversity were measured in the study by deep sequencing normalized with unique cDNA molecular identifiers. Four age groups were formed from the donors: young (average approximately 15 years), middle-aged (approximately 40), aged (approximately 60) and long-lived (less than 85). To avoid experimental bias, donors of different ages were spread randomly across the sequencing lanes. Two additional independent replicas of 1 million unique cDNA reads from the same blood draw were analyzed for two donors (one aged 18 to 30 and one aged 80 or older).

V is cut by 6 bases and J by 2 bases, and the space between the germline ends is 18 bases. In the germline V gene (reference sequence), CDR1 corresponds to SGHKS and CDR2 to YYEKEE. Inclusive of the bounding cysteine and phenylalanine, the CDR3 is 15 residues long. Only the CDR3 portion is preserved as DNA: 45 bases, with reading frame beginning at the first base. Systemically healthy Caucasian individuals from Russia, 35 to 40 in total and aged about 6 to 95 years, were included as donors. Approximately 10 milliliters of peripheral blood were collected from each donor into EDTA-treated Vacutainer tubes. Ficoll-Paque density-gradient centrifugation was used to isolate PBMCs, with at least 7 million per sample. Trizol reagent was used to extract total RNA from the PBMCs, yielding at least 6 micrograms per sample. For every donor, flow cytometry on a PBMC aliquot measured the percentage of naive CD45RAhigh/CD27high T cells.

Libraries came from 5' RACE. Sequenced on an Illumina HiSeq 2500. A second PCR of about 7 to 12 cycles was run with a J-beta primer mix and a sample-barcoded 5' primer. A unique molecular identifier was introduced onto each TCR beta cDNA molecule by a template-switch 5' adaptor carrying 12 random nucleotides. At least 2.5 million CDR3-containing paired-end reads were obtained from each sample. First-strand cDNA was synthesized from all RNA with the Mint cDNA synthesis kit, primed by a TRBC-specific oligonucleotide. After uracil-DNA glycosylase treatment, a first 18-cycle PCR used universal primers M1SS and BC2_uni_R on all cDNA. The study's processing was this. For normalization, 1 million high-quality reads, each with a distinct molecular identifier, were randomly selected from each sample. Instead of being binned into consensus sequences, reads with shared molecular identifiers were discarded. MiTCR, set to a Q25 quality threshold and the strictest error-elimination algorithm, was used for CDR3 identification, clonotype clustering and error correction. Lower-bound total TCR beta diversity was estimated with a nonparametric unseen species model using Euler transformation. The raw public data were reprocessed by TCRdb itself: fastp quality trimming at Q25, MiXCR clonotype calling, in-frame beta chains only. Each entry merges the rows of one CDR3 protein and shows their most common DNA and genes. The V and J calls here are based on TCRdb, not the publication. This sample comprises about 640,000 distinct CDR3 sequences, roughly 50% of them detected only once. The ten biggest clones cover more than 35% of the sample.

This clonotype was observed once. The specificity of this receptor is unknown. Within one base of it there is no much larger clone, and no base qualities were kept. Weak support is all one read offers. The full study reports these points: Estimates of total diversity based on one million sequenced T cells were considered lower bounds and underestimates. Compared with the aged group, more naive CD4+ T cells, fewer expanded clones and increased TCR diversity were shown by the long-lived group, suggesting age selection. There was a strong correlation between observed TCR beta diversity and the percentage of naive T cells measured by flow cytometry. Observed TCR beta diversity per million T cells fell roughly linearly with age, and a significant reduction was already apparent by age around 40. Because donor CMV infection status was unknown, age-related changes in expanded clonotypes were potentially confounded. Conclusive comparison of naive and antigen-experienced compartments was prevented by the profiling of bulk unsorted PBMCs.

What was sequenced was blood. The rearranged chain carries TRBV5-5 and TRBJ2-7; a confident D gene designation cannot be given. This TCR came from a man in his sixties in good health. The CDR3 loop reads CASTHTKGNPYEQYF. In nucleotides, the sequence is TGTGCCAGCACCCATACGAAAGGGAACCCCTACGAGCAGTACTTC.